Sequencing of this T cell receptor beta chain was carried out in a study of cytomegalovirus exposure and HLA in healthy donors. This CDR3 has 13 amino acids. The germline V gene has CDR1 MGHDK and CDR2 SYGVNS. With V trimmed by 6 bases and J by 6 bases, 7 bases remained unmatched. This clone was counted a few times. Vbeta (60) and Jbeta (13) primers were used in the PCR. TCRdb's table, derived via immunoSEQ multiplex PCR, lists solely in-frame clones and lacks some. The profile shows roughly 97,000 clones, roughly 72% of them singletons. The sequencing sample was made of PBMCs. The clonotype originates from a woman under 30 in good health and CMV-seropositive. The genes are TRBV25-1 and TRBJ2-7; TRBD1 matches 8 bases. CDR3 residues: CASSLQGVGEQYF. The CDR3 nucleotides are TGTGCCAGCAGCTTACAGGGGGTGGGCGAGCAGTACTTC.